These 4 T cell receptor beta chains came from one sample sequenced in a study of cytomegalovirus exposure and HLA in healthy donors (dated by TCRdb to about 2017). Library prep was done by the immunoSEQ multiplex PCR assay. For the multiplex PCR, a mixture combining 60 forward primers for TCR Vbeta segments and 13 reverse primers for TCR Jbeta segments was used. Held by TCRdb, this immuneACCESS table contains in-frame sequences only and omits some clones. Under half of the omission traces to an unresolved V gene where checked; the cause of the rest is unknown. The sample table holds about 90,000 clones, of which around 85% were seen once. The top ten clones comprise approximately 3% of the sample. The material sequenced was PBMCs. The receptors come from a man under 40 in good health and CMV-seronegative.

V and J are TRBV5-1 and TRBJ2-3; 8 bases align to TRBD2. The CDR3 extends over 13 amino acids. The trim removed 3 bases at V and 9 bases at J, leaving 6 bases unmatched. CDR1 is SGHRS and CDR2 is YFSETQ in the germline V gene. For the CDR3, the DNA is TGCGCCAGCAGCTCCGGGGGGGGGCAAACGCAGTATTTT. This gives the protein CASSSGGGQTQYF.

The chain joins TRBV11-2 to TRBJ2-5; D might be TRBD1 (5 bases). Trimming took 2 bases from V and 4 from J, leaving 8 bases between them. CDR1 SGHAT and CDR2 FQNNGV come from the germline V gene. The CDR3 is 13 residues long. CDR3 sequence: CASSLQGSETQYF. The CDR3 DNA reads TGTGCCAGCAGCTTACAGGGATCAGAGACCCAGTACTTC.

The chain carries TRBV27 and TRBJ1-5, with a possible D match to TRBD1 (6 bases). Germline values: CDR1 MNHEY, CDR2 SMNVEV (reference sequence). This CDR3 has 15 amino acids. V dropped 3 bases and J dropped 5 bases, with 14 bases sitting between them. The CDR3 DNA sequence: TGTGCCAGCAGTTTCTCGGGGGGCAGGGATCAGCCCCAGCATTTT. Amino acid sequence: CASSFSGGRDQPQHF.

This clone was picked up one time. V and J are TRBV5-1 and TRBJ2-5; TRBD1 agrees at 10 bases. Trimming at V came to 3 bases and at J to 6 bases, leaving 11 bases not matched to a gene. The germline CDR1 and CDR2 sequences are SGHRS and YFSETQ. This CDR3 is 16 amino acids long. CDR3 DNA: TGCGCCAGCAGCTCGCATGGACAGGGGGAAGTCAAGACCCAGTACTTC. Its protein is CASSSHGQGEVKTQYF.